This T cell receptor (beta chain) came from a study of T cells in Graves' hyperthyroidism and ophthalmopathy. Study outcomes and limitations: Before onset, ophthalmopathy was predicted by the model a median approximately 6.5 months earlier.

TCR beta CDR3 regions were amplified from RNA transcripts. Initially, a first-round RT-PCR of the TCR CDR3 employed the HTBI primer set. TCRdb reprocessed the multiplex PCR reads via MiXCR and lists one record per CDR3 protein. The sample lists approximately 690,000 distinct CDR3 sequences; roughly 15% were seen once. The CDR3 extends over 14 amino acids. J was trimmed by 7 bases and V by 1 base; bases with no gene match: 3. Per germline, CDR1 SGHTA and CDR2 FQGNSA. This clonotype was detected ten times or more. Its antigen is as yet unknown. Inclusion characteristics of ophthalmopathy patients comprised a Clinical Activity Score of at least 3, a NOSPECS grade of at least 4, and duration under 3 months. Together with thyroid ultrasound, orbital computed tomography, serum thyroxine and TRAb, clinical symptoms were used for diagnoses.

The specimen sequenced was blood. This receptor was taken from a woman aged 50 to 60 with Graves' ophthalmopathy. J is TRBJ1-2 and V is TRBV7-2; 10 bases are shared with TRBD1. CDR3 DNA sequence: TGTGCCAGCAGCTTAGATGGGACAGGGGTTGGCTACACCTTC. It specifies CASSLDGTGVGYTF.